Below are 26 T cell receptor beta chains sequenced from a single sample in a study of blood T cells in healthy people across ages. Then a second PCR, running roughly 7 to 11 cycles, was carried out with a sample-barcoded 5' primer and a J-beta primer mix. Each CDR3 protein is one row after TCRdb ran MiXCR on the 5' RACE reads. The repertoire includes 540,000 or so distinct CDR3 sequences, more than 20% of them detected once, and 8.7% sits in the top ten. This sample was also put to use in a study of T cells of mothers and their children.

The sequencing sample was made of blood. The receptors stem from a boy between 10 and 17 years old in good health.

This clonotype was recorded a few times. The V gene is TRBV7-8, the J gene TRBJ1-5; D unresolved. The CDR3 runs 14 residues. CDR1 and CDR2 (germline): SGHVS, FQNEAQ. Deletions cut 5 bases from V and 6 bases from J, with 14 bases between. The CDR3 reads CASSPGEGTQPQHF. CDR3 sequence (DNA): TGTGCCAGCAGCCCCGGGGAGGGAACTCAGCCCCAGCATTTT.

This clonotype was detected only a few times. The CDR3 protein is CASSSPGSEADTQYF. CDR3 in DNA: TGTGCCAGCAGCTCCCCCGGGTCCGAGGCAGATACGCAGTATTTT. The V gene is TRBV5-4, the J gene TRBJ2-3, with D hard to call. Germline lookup yields CDR1 SGHNT and CDR2 YYREEE (reference sequence). CDR3 length: 15 residues. Trimming took 3 bases from V and 4 from J, leaving 15 bases between them.

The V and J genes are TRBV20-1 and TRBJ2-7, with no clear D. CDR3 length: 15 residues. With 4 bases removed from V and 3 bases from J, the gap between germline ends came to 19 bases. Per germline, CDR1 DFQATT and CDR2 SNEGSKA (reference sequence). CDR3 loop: CSATPDGERFYEQYF. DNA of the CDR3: TGCAGTGCTACGCCCGACGGAGAAAGATTCTACGAGCAGTACTTC.

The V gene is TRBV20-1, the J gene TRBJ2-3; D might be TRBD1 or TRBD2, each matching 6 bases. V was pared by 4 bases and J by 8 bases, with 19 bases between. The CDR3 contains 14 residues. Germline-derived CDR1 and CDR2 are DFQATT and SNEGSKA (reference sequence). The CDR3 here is CSAMRGGGRGTQYF. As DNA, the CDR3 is TGCAGTGCTATGCGGGGCGGTGGCAGGGGTACGCAGTATTTT.

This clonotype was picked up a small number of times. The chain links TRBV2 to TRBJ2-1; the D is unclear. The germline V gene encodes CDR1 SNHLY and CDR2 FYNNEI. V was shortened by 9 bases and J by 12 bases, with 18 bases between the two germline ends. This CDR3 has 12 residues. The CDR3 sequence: CASDIGHLGQFF. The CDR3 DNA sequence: TGTGCCAGTGACATTGGTCATCTGGGGCAGTTCTTC.

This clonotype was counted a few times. Here the CDR3 reads CASSQDFRGTYEQYF. CDR3 nucleotide sequence: TGCGCCAGCAGCCAAGATTTTCGAGGAACCTACGAGCAGTACTTC. This sequence joins TRBV4-3 and TRBJ2-7, with D uncertain. CDR1 is LGHNA, CDR2 YSLEER, per germline. V was shortened by 0 bases and J by 2 bases, with 11 bases between the two germline ends. The CDR3 length is 15 residues.

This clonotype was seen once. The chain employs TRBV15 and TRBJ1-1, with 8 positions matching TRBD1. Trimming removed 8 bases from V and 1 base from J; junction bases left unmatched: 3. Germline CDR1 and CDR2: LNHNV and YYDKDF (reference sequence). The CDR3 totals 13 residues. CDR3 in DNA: TGTGCCACCCTCGGACAGGGGAACACTGAAGCTTTCTTT. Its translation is CATLGQGNTEAFF.

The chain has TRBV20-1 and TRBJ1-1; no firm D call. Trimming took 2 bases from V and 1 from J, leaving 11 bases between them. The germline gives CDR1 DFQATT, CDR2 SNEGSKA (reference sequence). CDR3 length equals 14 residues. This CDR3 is CSARTYGTNTEAFF. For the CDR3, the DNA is TGCAGTGCTAGAACCTATGGAACGAACACTGAAGCTTTCTTT.

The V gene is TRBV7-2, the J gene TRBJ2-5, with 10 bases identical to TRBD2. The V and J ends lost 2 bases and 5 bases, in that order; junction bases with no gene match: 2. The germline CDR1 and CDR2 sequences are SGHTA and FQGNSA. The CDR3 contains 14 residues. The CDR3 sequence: CASSLISGGETQYF. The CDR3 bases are TGTGCCAGCAGCTTAATTAGCGGGGGGGAGACCCAGTACTTC.

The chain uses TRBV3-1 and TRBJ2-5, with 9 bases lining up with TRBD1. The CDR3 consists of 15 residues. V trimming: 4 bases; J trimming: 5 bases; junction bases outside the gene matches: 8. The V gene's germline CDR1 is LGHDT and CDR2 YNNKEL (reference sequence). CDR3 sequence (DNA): TGTGCCAGCAGCCGCGGACAGGGGCGCGGCGAGACCCAGTACTTC. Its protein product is CASSRGQGRGETQYF.

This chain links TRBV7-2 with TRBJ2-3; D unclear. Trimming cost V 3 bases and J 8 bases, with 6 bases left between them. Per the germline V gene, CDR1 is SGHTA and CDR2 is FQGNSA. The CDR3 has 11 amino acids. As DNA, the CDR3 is TGTGCCAGCAGCTTTAGGGTTACGCAGTATTTT. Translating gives CASSFRVTQYF.

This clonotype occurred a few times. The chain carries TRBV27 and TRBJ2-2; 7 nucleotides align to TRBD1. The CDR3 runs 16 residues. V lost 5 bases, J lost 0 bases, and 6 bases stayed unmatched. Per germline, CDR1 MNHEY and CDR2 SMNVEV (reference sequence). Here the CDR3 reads CASSPFTGANTGELFF. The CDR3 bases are TGTGCCAGCAGTCCGTTTACAGGGGCGAACACCGGGGAGCTGTTTTTT.

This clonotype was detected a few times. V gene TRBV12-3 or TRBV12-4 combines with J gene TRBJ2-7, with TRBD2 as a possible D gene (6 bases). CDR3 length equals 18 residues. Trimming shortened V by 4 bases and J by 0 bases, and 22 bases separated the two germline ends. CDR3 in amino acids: CASSSQLTGGYSSYEQYF. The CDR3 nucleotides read TGTGCCAGCAGTTCCCAGCTTACCGGAGGGTACAGCTCCTACGAGCAGTACTTC.

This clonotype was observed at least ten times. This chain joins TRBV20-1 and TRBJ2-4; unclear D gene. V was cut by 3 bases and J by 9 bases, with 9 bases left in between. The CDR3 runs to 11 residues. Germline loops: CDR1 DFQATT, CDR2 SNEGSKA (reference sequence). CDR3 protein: CSASRGVIQYF. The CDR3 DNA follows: TGCAGTGCTAGCCGAGGCGTCATTCAGTACTTC.

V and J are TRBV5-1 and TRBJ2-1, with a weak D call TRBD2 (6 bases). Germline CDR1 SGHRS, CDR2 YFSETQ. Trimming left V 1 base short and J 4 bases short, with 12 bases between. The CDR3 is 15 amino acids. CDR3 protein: CASSLFAGTYNEQFF. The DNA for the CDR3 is TGCGCCAGCAGCTTGTTTGCGGGAACGTACAATGAGCAGTTCTTC.

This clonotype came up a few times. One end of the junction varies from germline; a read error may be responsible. The CDR3 region is CASSLTRPGQGAARPF. CDR3 bases: TGTGCCAGCAGTTTAACGCGTCCGGGACAGGGGGCGGCCCGGCCCTTC. V and J are TRBV28 and TRBJ1-2, with 12 bases lining up with TRBD1. The CDR3 spans 16 residues. CDR1 is MDHEN, CDR2 SYDVKM, per germline.

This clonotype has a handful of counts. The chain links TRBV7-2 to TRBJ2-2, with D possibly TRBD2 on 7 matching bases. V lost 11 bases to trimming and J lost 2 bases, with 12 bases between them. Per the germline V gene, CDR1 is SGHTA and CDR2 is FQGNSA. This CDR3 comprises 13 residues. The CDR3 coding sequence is TGTGCCGGGGGGGCTTTCAACACCGGGGAGCTGTTTTTT. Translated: CAGGAFNTGELFF.

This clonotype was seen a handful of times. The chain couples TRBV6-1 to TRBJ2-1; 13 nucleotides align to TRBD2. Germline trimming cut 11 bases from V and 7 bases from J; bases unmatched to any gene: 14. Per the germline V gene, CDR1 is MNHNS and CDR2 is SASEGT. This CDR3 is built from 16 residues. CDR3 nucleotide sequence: TGTGCCTCCCAGACTAGCGGGGGGATGATTACGAATGAGCAGTTCTTC. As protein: CASQTSGGMITNEQFF.

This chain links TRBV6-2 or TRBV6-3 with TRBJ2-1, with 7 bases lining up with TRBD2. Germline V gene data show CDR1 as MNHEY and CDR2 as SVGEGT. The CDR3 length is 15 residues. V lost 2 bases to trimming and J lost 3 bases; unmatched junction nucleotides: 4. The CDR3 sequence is CASSYGGLNYNEQFF. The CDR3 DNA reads TGTGCCAGCAGTTACGGGGGACTAAACTACAATGAGCAGTTCTTC.

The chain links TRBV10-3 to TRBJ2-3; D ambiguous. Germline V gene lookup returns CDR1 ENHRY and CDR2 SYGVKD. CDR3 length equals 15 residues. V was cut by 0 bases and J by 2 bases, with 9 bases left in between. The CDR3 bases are TGTGCCATCAGTGAGTCGCTACTATCCACAGATACGCAGTATTTT. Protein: CAISESLLSTDTQYF.

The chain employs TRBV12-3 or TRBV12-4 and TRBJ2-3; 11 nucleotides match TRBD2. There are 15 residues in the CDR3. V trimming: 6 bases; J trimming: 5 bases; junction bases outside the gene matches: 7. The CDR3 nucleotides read TGTGCCAGCAGGCTACTAGCGGGAGAGATAGATACGCAGTATTTT. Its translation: CASRLLAGEIDTQYF.

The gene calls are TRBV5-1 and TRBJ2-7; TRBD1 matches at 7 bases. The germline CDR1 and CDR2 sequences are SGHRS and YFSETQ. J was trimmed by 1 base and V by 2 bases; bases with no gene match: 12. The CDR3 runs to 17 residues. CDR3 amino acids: CASSFNPQATGSYEQYF. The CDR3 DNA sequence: TGCGCCAGCAGCTTCAACCCCCAAGCGACAGGGTCCTACGAGCAGTACTTC.

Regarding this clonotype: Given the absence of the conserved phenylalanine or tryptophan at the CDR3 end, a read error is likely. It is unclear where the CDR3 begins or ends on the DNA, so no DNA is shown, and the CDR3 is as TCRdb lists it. This chain's CDR3 is CSDPTGNV. This chain uses TRBV29-1 with TRBJ1-2; TRBD1 was called by the table and not checked on the DNA. The CDR3 sequence runs 8 residues, both termini included. Germline CDR1 reads SQVTM; CDR2 reads ANQGSEA.

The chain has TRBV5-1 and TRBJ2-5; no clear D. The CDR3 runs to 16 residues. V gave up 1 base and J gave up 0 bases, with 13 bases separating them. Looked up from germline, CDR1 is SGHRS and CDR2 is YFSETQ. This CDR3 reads CASSLLGPTHQETQYF. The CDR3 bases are TGCGCCAGCAGCTTGCTCGGGCCAACCCACCAAGAGACCCAGTACTTC.

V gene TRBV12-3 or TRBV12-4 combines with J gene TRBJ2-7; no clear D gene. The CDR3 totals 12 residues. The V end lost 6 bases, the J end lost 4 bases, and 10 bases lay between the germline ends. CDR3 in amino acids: CASSPYGYEQYF. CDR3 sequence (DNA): TGTGCCAGCAGCCCATACGGATACGAGCAGTACTTC.

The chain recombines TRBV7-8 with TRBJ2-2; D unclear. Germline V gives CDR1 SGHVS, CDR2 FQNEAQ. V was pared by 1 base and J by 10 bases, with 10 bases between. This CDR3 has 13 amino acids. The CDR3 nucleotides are TGTGCCAGCAGCTTAGTATTCACAGCGGAGCTGTTTTTT. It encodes CASSLVFTAELFF.